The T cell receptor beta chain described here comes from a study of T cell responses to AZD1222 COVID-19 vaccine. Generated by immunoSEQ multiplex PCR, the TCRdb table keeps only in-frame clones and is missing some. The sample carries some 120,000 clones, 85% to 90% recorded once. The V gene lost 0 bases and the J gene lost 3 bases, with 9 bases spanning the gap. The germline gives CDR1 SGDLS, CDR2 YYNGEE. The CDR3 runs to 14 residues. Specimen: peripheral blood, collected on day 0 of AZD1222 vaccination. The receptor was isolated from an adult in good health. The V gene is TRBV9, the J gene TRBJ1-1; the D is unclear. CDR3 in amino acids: CASSVVTVHTEAFF. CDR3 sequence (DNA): TGTGCCAGCAGCGTAGTTACAGTTCACACTGAAGCTTTCTTT.